The table lists the clone carrying this TCR beta chain with a few counts. The CDR3 runs to 14 residues. Trimming shortened V by 1 base and J by 9 bases, and 13 bases separated the two germline ends. Per the germline V gene, CDR1 is SGHTA and CDR2 is FQGNSA. The record originates from a study of blood T cell repertoires in COVID-19. Study summary: Sources were T cells, B-cell-depleted T cells, or PBMCs; the material itself was cDNA or gDNA.

Original processing methods: For nucleated cells, counts were estimated from reference gene primer amplification. Data came from immunoSEQ multiplex PCR; TCRdb stores just in-frame clones and leaves some out. For V, J and clone size, that table is used; D and trimming come from the DNA. This table has about 58,000 clones, roughly 79% appearing once. Sequencing was performed on peripheral blood. This sequence was found in a human donor in a cohort sampled during active COVID-19. V and J are TRBV7-2 and TRBJ1-5; tentative D call: TRBD1 (6 bases). The CDR3 reads CASSLGRGSLPQHF. The CDR3 nucleotides read TGTGCCAGCAGCTTAGGCAGGGGTAGTTTGCCCCAGCATTTT.